The 17 T cell receptor beta chains below all came from one sample that was sequenced in a study of blood T cell repertoires in COVID-19. Profiling relied on immunoSEQ multiplex PCR, and the TCRdb table lists in-frame clones only, not all of them. The sample holds approximately 400,000 clones, around 83% seen once. Sequenced sample: PBMCs or T cells enriched from blood (not recorded which). The source is a woman in her fifties or sixties who had recovered from COVID-19.

This chain connects TRBV2 to TRBJ2-5; 14 positions match TRBD2. This CDR3 spans 18 amino acids. Per germline, CDR1 SNHLY and CDR2 FYNNEI. V shed 3 bases, J shed 2 bases, and the junction held 8 bases outside the gene matches. The CDR3, as DNA: TGTGCCAGCAGTGATTGGTTGGGACTAGCGGGAGAGCAAGAGACCCAGTACTTC. Translating it yields CASSDWLGLAGEQETQYF.

V gene TRBV5-5 combines with J gene TRBJ1-5; 8 bases are a match to TRBD1. Germline assignment: CDR1 SGHKS and CDR2 YYEKEE (reference sequence). The CDR3 sequence is 14 residues long. With V trimmed by 3 bases and J by 2 bases, 1 base remained unmatched. DNA of the CDR3: TGTGCCAGCAGCTGGGGACAGGGCAATCAGCCCCAGCATTTT. This codes for CASSWGQGNQPQHF.

The rearrangement links TRBV19 to TRBJ2-7; the D gene is possibly TRBD1 (6 bases). Looked up from germline, CDR1 is LNHDA and CDR2 is SQIVND (reference sequence). CDR3 length: 15 amino acids. V was cut by 7 bases and J by 2 bases, with 18 bases left in between. The CDR3: CASKESGTSTYEQYF. In DNA form, the CDR3 reads TGTGCCAGTAAAGAGTCAGGGACATCGACCTACGAGCAGTACTTC.

The chain couples TRBV18 to TRBJ2-3, with D maybe TRBD2 (5 bases). The CDR3 is 17 residues long. Germline V lookup: CDR1 KGHSH, CDR2 LQKENI. The V end lost 3 bases, the J end lost 1 base, and 17 bases lay between the germline ends. CDR3 coding DNA: TGTGCCAGCTCACCCCCTAAAGGGAGCGGCCGCACAGATACGCAGTATTTT. It encodes CASSPPKGSGRTDTQYF.

The V call is TRBV7-9, the J call TRBJ2-7, with TRBD2 matching 13 bases. The CDR3 has 17 residues. Trimming at V came to 5 bases and at J to 0 bases, leaving 7 bases not matched to a gene. CDR1 SEHNR and CDR2 FQNEAQ come from the germline V gene (reference sequence). CDR3: CASSPEWTSGSSYEQYF. In DNA, the CDR3 is TGTGCCAGCAGCCCCGAGTGGACTAGCGGGAGCTCCTACGAGCAGTACTTC.

This clone was counted only a few times. The chain couples TRBV11-1 to TRBJ1-2, with a weak D call TRBD1 (6 bases). V was shortened by 1 base and J by 2 bases, with 14 bases between the two germline ends. This CDR3 region has 16 residues. Germline CDR1 and CDR2: SGHAT and FQDESV (reference sequence). The CDR3 protein is CASSLESGAANYGYTF. DNA for the CDR3: TGTGCCAGCAGCTTAGAGTCAGGGGCCGCGAACTATGGCTACACCTTC. The full variable domain, in which reference TRBV11-1 and TRBJ1-2 provide the parts outside the CDR3, is EAEVAQSPRYKITEKSQAVAFWCDPISGHATLYWYRQILGQGPELLVQFQDESVVDDSQLPKDRFSAERLKGVDSTLKIQPAELGDSAMYLCASSLESGAANYGYTFGSGTRLTVV.

V and J are TRBV11-2 and TRBJ1-2; 9 nucleotides match TRBD1. The V segment lost 1 base and the J segment 4 bases; nucleotides outside the gene matches: 4. The CDR3 contains 15 residues. Germline loops: CDR1 SGHAT, CDR2 FQNNGV. CDR3: CASSLGTGQGYGYTF. CDR3 bases: TGTGCCAGCAGCTTAGGGACGGGACAGGGCTATGGCTACACCTTC.

The CDR3 here is CASSSAGFAFF. CDR3 bases: TGTGCCAGCAGTTCGGCCGGGTTTGCTTTCTTT. V usage is TRBV12-3 or TRBV12-4 and J usage is TRBJ1-1; no clear D gene. The ends were cut back, 4 bases at V and 11 bases at J, with 11 bases in the middle. This CDR3 has 11 residues.

This chain joins TRBV9 and TRBJ2-5; tentatively, D is TRBD2 (6 bases). The ends were cut back, 4 bases at V and 0 bases at J, with 13 bases in the middle. The CDR3 totals 15 residues. Germline V gives CDR1 SGDLS, CDR2 YYNGEE. The CDR3 here is CASSTSSGDQETQYF. CDR3 DNA sequence: TGTGCCAGCAGCACCTCGTCGGGGGACCAAGAGACCCAGTACTTC.

The chain's CDR3 is CASSRIVLAGGSEQFF. CDR3 DNA sequence: TGTGCCAGCAGCCGGATAGTACTAGCGGGAGGGAGTGAGCAGTTCTTC. The chain recombines TRBV5-8 with TRBJ2-1; 13 nucleotides line up with TRBD2. Trimming at V came to 4 bases and at J to 9 bases, leaving 10 bases not matched to a gene. Germline values: CDR1 SGHTS, CDR2 YDEGEE. This CDR3 spans 16 amino acids. The full variable domain, rest sourced from reference TRBV5-8 and TRBJ2-1, is EAGVTQSPTHLIKTRGQQATLRCSPISGHTSVYWYQQALGLGLQFLLWYDEGEERNRGNFPPRFSGRQFPNYSSELNVNALELEDSALYLCASSRIVLAGGSEQFFGPGTRLTVL.

J is TRBJ1-6 and V is TRBV6-5, with TRBD1 matching 8 bases. The V and J ends lost 2 bases and 14 bases, in that order; junction bases with no gene match: 5. This CDR3 region has 13 residues. The germline V gene encodes CDR1 MNHEY and CDR2 SVGAGI. This CDR3 is CASSYGQGGSLHF. The CDR3, as DNA: TGTGCCAGCAGTTACGGACAGGGAGGGTCCCTCCACTTT.

This chain links TRBV19 with TRBJ1-1; D might be TRBD1 (6 bases). Trimming took 4 bases from V and 1 from J, leaving 10 bases between them. This CDR3 is 14 amino acids long. Germline V lookup: CDR1 LNHDA, CDR2 SQIVND (reference sequence). The CDR3 loop reads CASSNGQKNTEAFF. In DNA, the CDR3 is TGTGCCAGTAGTAACGGACAGAAGAACACTGAAGCTTTCTTT. The whole variable domain, filled in from reference TRBV19 and TRBJ1-1, reads DGGITQSPKYLFRKEGQNVTLSCEQNLNHDAMYWYRQDPGQGLRLIYYSQIVNDFQKGDIAEGYSVSREKKESFPLTVTSAQKNPTAFYLCASSNGQKNTEAFFGQGTRLTVV.

J is TRBJ1-5 and V is TRBV7-2; perhaps TRBD1 as D (5 bases). The V gene's germline CDR1 is SGHTA and CDR2 FQGNSA. Trimming cost V 10 bases and J 0 bases, with 10 bases left between them. The CDR3 contains 13 residues. The CDR3 nucleotides are TGTGCCACGACAGCTTATAGCAATCAGCCCCAGCATTTT. This codes for CATTAYSNQPQHF. Drawing the rest from reference TRBV7-2 and TRBJ1-5, the complete variable domain is GAGVSQSPSNKVTEKGKDVELRCDPISGHTALYWYRQSLGQGLEFLIYFQGNSAPDKSGLPSDRFSAERTGGSVSTLTIQRTQQEDSAVYLCATTAYSNQPQHFGDGTRLSIL.

This clone was found a few times. DNA for the CDR3: TGTGCCAGCAGCTTACAACCCACAGGGAACACTGAAGCTTTCTTT. Translation: CASSLQPTGNTEAFF. This sequence joins TRBV11-3 and TRBJ1-1, with D maybe TRBD1 (5 bases). The CDR3 has 15 amino acids. Germline V gives CDR1 SGHNT, CDR2 YENEEA. V was shortened by 2 bases and J by 1 base, with 11 bases between the two germline ends.

The CDR3 coding sequence is TGCGCCAGCAGCCAAGACCCCAGGGGTCAATCTTCACGGCACACTGAAGCTTTCTTT. It translates to CASSQDPRGQSSRHTEAFF. The genes are TRBV4-1 and TRBJ1-1; D possibly corresponds to TRBD1 (6 bases). Trimming pared 0 bases from V and 3 bases from J, leaving 23 bases between. The CDR3 consists of 19 residues. Germline V gene sequence: CDR1 MGHRA, CDR2 YSYEKL.

This clone is a singleton in its sample. This sequence joins TRBV29-1 and TRBJ1-1, with D perhaps matching TRBD1 (5 bases). Germline loops: CDR1 SQVTM, CDR2 ANQGSEA. This CDR3 has 12 amino acids. V shed 7 bases and J shed 0 bases, with 9 bases lying between them. The CDR3 reads CSGTRMNTEAFF. As DNA, the CDR3 is TGCAGCGGGACACGCATGAACACTGAAGCTTTCTTT.

The chain has TRBV7-7 and TRBJ1-5, with no clear D. The V end lost 2 bases, the J end lost 7 bases, and 15 bases lay between the germline ends. There are 15 residues in the CDR3. The germline gives CDR1 SSHAT, CDR2 FNYEAQ (reference sequence). CDR3 sequence: CASSLWAEGSQPQHF. DNA for the CDR3: TGTGCCAGCAGCTTATGGGCGGAGGGCAGCCAGCCCCAGCATTTT.